This T cell receptor beta chain appears in the sequencing data of a study of blood T cell repertoires in COVID-19. Whole-study context: Acute and convalescent COVID-19 samples came from the United States, Italy and Spain. PBMCs, B-cell-depleted T cells, or T cells were the source of the cDNA or gDNA that made up the material.

CDR3 length: 16 amino acids. The data were produced by immunoSEQ multiplex PCR, yet TCRdb's version contains in-frame clones alone and is incomplete. There are 60,000 to 75,000 clones in the sample; more than 60% occur only once, and about 5.5% lies in the top ten. The chain employs TRBV21-1 and TRBJ1-2; the table calls TRBD1, which could not be checked here. TRBV21-1 is listed as a pseudogene. The sequenced material came from peripheral blood. The sequence was collected from a woman in her seventies with acute or convalescent COVID-19. The CDR3 loop is CASSKMGLTGLYGYTF. As DNA, the CDR3 is TGTGCCAGCAGCAAAATGGGGTTAACAGGGCTCTATGGCTACACCTTC.